Below, 24 T cell receptor beta chains from the same sample are listed, as sequenced in a study of T cell repertoires in cytomegalovirus infection. TCRdb analysed the reads with MiXCR anew, one entry per CDR3 protein. The repertoire holds 250,000 or so distinct CDR3 sequences, with less than 9.5% as singletons. The sample taken for sequencing was PBMCs. The receptor source for this set is a human donor in good health (CMV status not recorded). Some clones in this sample may be carry-over from other donors' samples.

V is TRBV5-4 and J is TRBJ1-1, with D possibly TRBD1 on 6 matching bases. CDR1 SGHNT and CDR2 YYREEE come from the germline V gene (reference sequence). There are 15 residues in the CDR3. V was clipped by 5 bases and J by 0 bases, with 14 bases between them. This CDR3 reads CASSREGDMNTEAFF. The CDR3, as DNA: TGTGCCAGCAGTAGAGAGGGGGACATGAACACTGAAGCTTTCTTT.

This clonotype was counted ten times or more. The rearrangement uses TRBV12-3 or TRBV12-4 and TRBJ2-1; 7 bases align to TRBD1. Trimming took 5 bases from V and 4 from J; bases not matched to a gene: 11. The CDR3 totals 16 residues. The CDR3 bases are TGTGCCAGCAGTCTCTCCGGGACAGTTGGGTACAATGAGCAGTTCTTC. The encoded protein is CASSLSGTVGYNEQFF.

Many counts were recorded for this clonotype. The chain employs TRBV11-2 and TRBJ1-1, with a possible D match to TRBD1 (5 bases). From germline, CDR1 is SGHAT and CDR2 FQNNGV. Trimming pared 0 bases from V and 5 bases from J, leaving 16 bases between. This CDR3 spans 16 amino acids. CDR3 coding DNA: TGTGCCAGCAGCTTAGAGGCAGGGATGGTGCGGACTGAAGCTTTCTTT. Translating it yields CASSLEAGMVRTEAFF.

This clonotype was recorded a few times. V and J are TRBV10-3 and TRBJ1-1; no reliable D call. V was pared by 0 bases and J by 12 bases, with 8 bases between. The CDR3 is 11 residues long. CDR1 ENHRY and CDR2 SYGVKD come from the germline V gene. As DNA, the CDR3 is TGTGCCATCAGTGAGTCGTGGAGGTCTTTCTTT. Its protein product is CAISESWRSFF.

This clonotype was seen at least ten times. The V call is TRBV11-1, the J call TRBJ1-1, with a tentative D call TRBD1 (6 bases). With 5 bases removed from V and 0 bases from J, the gap between germline ends came to 19 bases. Germline CDR1 and CDR2: SGHAT and FQDESV (reference sequence). The CDR3 spans 17 residues. CDR3 in DNA: TGTGCCAGCAGCCCCGGAGGAAGGGGGGCGATGAACACTGAAGCTTTCTTT. Translated, it gives CASSPGGRGAMNTEAFF.

A remark on this clonotype: A clone one base away is much larger, so this may be a read error. This chain uses TRBV29-1 with TRBJ1-1; D remains ambiguous. V lost 4 bases, J lost 1 base, and 7 bases lay in between. The CDR3 is made up of 12 amino acids. Germline lookup yields CDR1 SQVTM and CDR2 ANQGSEA. The CDR3 loop is CSVGPGNTEAFF. CDR3 DNA: TGCAGCGTTGGCCCGGGGAACACTGAAGCTTTCTTT.

The chain combines TRBV7-9 with TRBJ2-2; the match to TRBD2 covers 10 bases. The CDR3 is made up of 15 amino acids. V lost 5 bases to trimming and J lost 7 bases; unmatched junction nucleotides: 7. Germline CDR1 SEHNR, CDR2 FQNEAQ (reference sequence). CDR3 bases: TGTGCCAGCAGCCCCAGCGGGGGGGCTAGCGGGGAGCTGTTTTTT. It yields the protein CASSPSGGASGELFF. The full variable domain, its missing parts supplied by reference TRBV7-9 and TRBJ2-2, is DTGVSQNPRHKITKRGQNVTFRCDPISEHNRLYWYRQTLGQGPEFLTYFQNEAQLEKSRLLSDRFSAERPKGSFSTLEIQRTEQGDSAMYLCASSPSGGASGELFFGEGSRLTVL.

This clonotype was seen repeatedly, ten times or more. CDR3 DNA: TGTGCCAGCGTTCCCCAGGGCTCAACCAACTATGGCTACACCTTC. Amino acids: CASVPQGSTNYGYTF. The chain joins TRBV5-5 to TRBJ1-2; D possibly corresponds to TRBD1 (5 bases). The germline CDR1 and CDR2 sequences are SGHKS and YYEKEE (reference sequence). V was clipped by 7 bases and J by 2 bases, with 18 bases between them. The CDR3 loop spans 15 amino acids.

This clonotype was seen at least ten times. The chain links TRBV20-1 to TRBJ1-4; TRBD1 agrees at 7 bases. Trimming took 6 bases from V and 2 from J; bases not matched to a gene: 9. This CDR3 comprises 15 residues. Germline V gives CDR1 DFQATT, CDR2 SNEGSKA (reference sequence). DNA for the CDR3: TGCAGTGCGCATCAGGGGGACGCGACTAATGAAAAACTGTTTTTT. Its translation: CSAHQGDATNEKLFF.

This clonotype was seen many times. The chain carries TRBV7-2 and TRBJ2-5; 7 nucleotides line up with TRBD1. Trimming at V came to 5 bases and at J to 2 bases, leaving 11 bases not matched to a gene. The CDR3 is 16 amino acids. The germline CDR1 and CDR2 sequences are SGHTA and FQGNSA. The CDR3 loop reads CASSAFSQGVQETQYF. CDR3 nucleotide sequence: TGTGCCAGCAGCGCCTTCTCGCAGGGGGTGCAAGAGACCCAGTACTTC. The full variable domain, rest sourced from reference TRBV7-2 and TRBJ2-5, is GAGVSQSPSNKVTEKGKDVELRCDPISGHTALYWYRQSLGQGLEFLIYFQGNSAPDKSGLPSDRFSAERTGGSVSTLTIQRTQQEDSAVYLCASSAFSQGVQETQYFGPGTRLLVL.

The V call is TRBV19, the J call TRBJ2-7; tentatively, D is TRBD1 (7 bases). This CDR3 is built from 15 residues. V was shortened by 5 bases and J by 1 base, with 15 bases between the two germline ends. Germline V gene data show CDR1 as LNHDA and CDR2 as SQIVND (reference sequence). The CDR3 DNA reads TGTGCCAGTAGTCCAGGGGGGCGAAGTTCCTACGAGCAGTACTTC. This translates into CASSPGGRSSYEQYF. Full variable domain (outside the CDR3, taken from reference TRBV19 and TRBJ2-7): DGGITQSPKYLFRKEGQNVTLSCEQNLNHDAMYWYRQDPGQGLRLIYYSQIVNDFQKGDIAEGYSVSREKKESFPLTVTSAQKNPTAFYLCASSPGGRSSYEQYFGPGTRLTVT.

This clonotype appeared many times. The V gene is TRBV7-8, the J gene TRBJ2-7; the match to TRBD1 covers 11 bases. The trim removed 3 bases at V and 0 bases at J, leaving 7 bases unmatched. This CDR3 has 17 amino acids. From germline, CDR1 is SGHVS and CDR2 FQNEAQ. In DNA, the CDR3 is TGTGCCAGCAGCTTGGGGACAGGGGGTCGAAACTCCTACGAGCAGTACTTC. Its translation is CASSLGTGGRNSYEQYF.

This clonotype was detected many times. The V gene is TRBV11-2, the J gene TRBJ2-7; weak D call: TRBD1 (6 bases). V gave up 1 base and J gave up 5 bases, with 24 bases separating them. The length of the CDR3 is 18 residues. Germline V gene data show CDR1 as SGHAT and CDR2 as FQNNGV. In nucleotides, the CDR3 is TGTGCCAGCAGCTTAGGGGGGAGTTTTTGGGGGCGCCGGGACGAGCAGTACTTC. It yields the protein CASSLGGSFWGRRDEQYF.

This clonotype was picked up a small number of times. This rearrangement joins TRBV15 to TRBJ1-1; maybe TRBD1 (5 bases). Trimming removed 5 bases at V and 0 bases at J, with 10 bases between. CDR3 size: 14 residues. The V gene's germline CDR1 is LNHNV and CDR2 YYDKDF (reference sequence). CDR3 sequence reads: CATSRMGVNTEAFF. The CDR3 DNA reads TGTGCCACCAGCCGAATGGGGGTGAACACTGAAGCTTTCTTT.

This clonotype was seen ten or more times. The rearrangement uses TRBV7-8 and TRBJ2-2, with D perhaps TRBD2 (5 bases). CDR1 and CDR2 (germline): SGHVS, FQNEAQ. Trimming removed 0 bases from V and 5 bases from J, with 10 bases in between. This CDR3 has 15 residues. CDR3 nucleotides: TGTGCCAGCAGCTTAGCGTTTCGGGGTACCGGGGAGCTGTTTTTT. Its protein product is CASSLAFRGTGELFF. Full variable domain (remainder filled in from reference TRBV7-8 and TRBJ2-2): GAGVSQSPRYKVAKRGQDVALRCDPISGHVSLFWYQQALGQGPEFLTYFQNEAQLDKSGLPSDRFFAERPEGSVSTLKIQRTQQEDSAVYLCASSLAFRGTGELFFGEGSRLTVL.

This clonotype has a count of ten or more. This chain links TRBV6-1 with TRBJ1-6; D might be TRBD1 (6 bases). Germline values: CDR1 MNHNS, CDR2 SASEGT. V dropped 6 bases and J dropped 0 bases, with 12 bases sitting between them. The CDR3 loop spans 16 amino acids. The DNA for the CDR3 is TGTGCCAGCAGCCGGACGGACAGCTCCTATAATTCACCCCTCCACTTT. Encoded protein: CASSRTDSSYNSPLHF.

This clonotype was counted many times. This chain joins TRBV11-3 and TRBJ2-5, with TRBD2 as a possible D gene (6 bases). V lost 0 bases and J 2 bases, leaving 10 bases between the germline ends. The CDR3 contains 15 residues. From germline, CDR1 is SGHNT and CDR2 YENEEA. For the CDR3, the DNA is TGTGCCAGCAGCTTAGATGGGGGGAAACAAGAGACCCAGTACTTC. Translated, it gives CASSLDGGKQETQYF. The full variable domain, completed using reference TRBV11-3 and TRBJ2-5, is EAGVVQSPRYKIIEKKQPVAFWCNPISGHNTLYWYLQNLGQGPELLIRYENEEAVDDSQLPKDRFSAERLKGVDSTLKIQPAELGDSAVYLCASSLDGGKQETQYFGPGTRLLVL.

This clonotype was detected many times. The genes are TRBV10-3 and TRBJ2-2; TRBD1 matches 8 bases. This CDR3 is 16 amino acids long. Trimming took 2 bases from V and 1 from J; bases not matched to a gene: 3. The V gene's germline CDR1 is ENHRY and CDR2 SYGVKD. CDR3 residues: CAISEAGTGNTGELFF. CDR3 nucleotides: TGTGCCATCAGTGAGGCCGGGACAGGGAACACCGGGGAGCTGTTTTTT.

There are many counts of this clonotype. The genes are TRBV7-2 and TRBJ1-1; 11 positions agree with TRBD1. J gave up 0 bases and V 6 bases, and 6 bases lay outside the gene matches. CDR1 SGHTA and CDR2 FQGNSA come from the germline V gene. The CDR3 sequence is 16 residues long. CDR3 region: CASRPGTGGMNTEAFF. The CDR3 nucleotides read TGTGCCAGCAGACCCGGGACAGGGGGTATGAACACTGAAGCTTTCTTT.

The count of this clonotype is one. The chain recombines TRBV19 with TRBJ2-7; 8 nucleotides line up with TRBD1. The CDR3 runs to 14 residues. Germline CDR1 and CDR2: LNHDA and SQIVND (reference sequence). Trimming cost V 3 bases and J 3 bases; bases outside gene matches: 4. CDR3 sequence: CASSIQGAYYEQYF. CDR3 DNA: TGTGCCAGTAGTATCCAGGGGGCATACTACGAGCAGTACTTC.

Only a few counts were recorded for this clonotype. The rearrangement uses TRBV18 and TRBJ2-1, with 7 bases lining up with TRBD1. V lost 3 bases, J lost 8 bases, and 7 bases stayed unmatched. Germline values: CDR1 KGHSH, CDR2 LQKENI. The CDR3 contains 14 residues. This chain's CDR3 is CASSPRQGRDEQFF. CDR3 in DNA: TGTGCCAGCTCACCCCGACAGGGTAGGGATGAGCAGTTCTTC. The full variable domain, rest sourced from reference TRBV18 and TRBJ2-1, is NAGVMQNPRHLVRRRGQEARLRCSPMKGHSHVYWYRQLPEEGLKFMVYLQKENIIDESGMPKERFSAEFPKEGPSILRIQQVVRGDSAAYFCASSPRQGRDEQFFGPGTRLTVL.

This clonotype was detected a few times. The gene calls are TRBV28 and TRBJ1-2, with TRBD1 as a possible D gene (5 bases). The length of the CDR3 is 15 residues. V lost 6 bases and J lost 7, with 21 bases in between. Germline V CDR1 and CDR2: MDHEN, SYDVKM. DNA of the CDR3: TGTGCCAGCAGCGTAACGTGGGGGACGGCGCGTGGCTACACCTTC. Its protein product is CASSVTWGTARGYTF.

This clonotype was observed at least ten times. The chain joins TRBV28 to TRBJ1-1, with a tentative D call TRBD1 (5 bases). The CDR3 has 18 amino acids. Germline CDR1 is MDHEN and CDR2 is SYDVKM. V was shortened by 5 bases and J by 1 base, with 23 bases between the two germline ends. CDR3 coding DNA: TGTGCCAGCAGTGGGGGAGGACCCTGGACCCTAGAGAACACTGAAGCTTTCTTT. Encoded protein: CASSGGGPWTLENTEAFF.

This clonotype was recorded at least ten times. This chain connects TRBV4-3 to TRBJ1-1, with D unresolved. The germline V and J ends were trimmed by 4 bases and 7 bases, with 10 bases remaining between them. There are 12 residues in the CDR3. Germline lookup yields CDR1 LGHNA and CDR2 YSLEER. CDR3 region: CASSRAVGEAFF. The CDR3 DNA follows: TGCGCCAGCAGCCGGGCCGTGGGTGAAGCTTTCTTT.